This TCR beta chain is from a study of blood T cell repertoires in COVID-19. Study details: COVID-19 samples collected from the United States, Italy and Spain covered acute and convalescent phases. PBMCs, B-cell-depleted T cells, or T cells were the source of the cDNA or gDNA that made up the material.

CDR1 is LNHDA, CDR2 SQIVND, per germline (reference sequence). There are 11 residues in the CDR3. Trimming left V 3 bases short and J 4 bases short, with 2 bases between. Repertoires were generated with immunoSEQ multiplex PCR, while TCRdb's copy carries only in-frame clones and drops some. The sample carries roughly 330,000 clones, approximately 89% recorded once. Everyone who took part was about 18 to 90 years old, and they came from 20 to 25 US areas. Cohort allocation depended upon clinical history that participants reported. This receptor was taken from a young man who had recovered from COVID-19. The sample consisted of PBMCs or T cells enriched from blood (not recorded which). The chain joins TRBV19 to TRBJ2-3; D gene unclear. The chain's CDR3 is CASSISDTQYF. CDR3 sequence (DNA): TGTGCCAGTAGTATCTCAGATACGCAGTATTTT.